A selection of T cell receptor beta chains follows, all from one sample in a study of cytomegalovirus exposure and HLA in healthy donors. Measured with immunoSEQ multiplex PCR; TCRdb has only the in-frame clones, and not every one. The profile shows about 200,000 clones, roughly four fifths of them singletons. Sequenced sample: PBMCs. These receptors were taken from a woman between 40 and 55 years old in good health and CMV-seronegative. Both conserved end residues are part of each CDR3. Fields, in order: J gene, V gene, CDR3 protein.

j_call: TRBJ2-2; v_call: TRBV11-3; cdr3_aa: CASSLRFRANTGELFF
j_call: TRBJ1-2; v_call: TRBV30; cdr3_aa: CAWIWGDSSNYGYTF
j_call: TRBJ2-7; v_call: TRBV5-6; cdr3_aa: CASSQQVSSYEQYF
j_call: TRBJ2-3; v_call: TRBV19; cdr3_aa: CASKQGADTQYF
j_call: TRBJ2-3; v_call: TRBV7-9; cdr3_aa: CASSLSQGVDTQYF
j_call: TRBJ1-2; v_call: TRBV10-3; cdr3_aa: CAISFGQGAYGYTF
j_call: TRBJ2-5; v_call: TRBV30; cdr3_aa: CAWSVLAGGRGTQYF
j_call: TRBJ1-2; v_call: TRBV11-2; cdr3_aa: CASSRSGTKNYGYTF
j_call: .; v_call: TRBV6-5; cdr3_aa: CASSYTPRAGGGEQYF
j_call: TRBJ2-5; v_call: TRBV4-1; cdr3_aa: CASSPGQGLGEQYF
j_call: TRBJ2-1; v_call: TRBV6-1; cdr3_aa: CASSERSRTSGRQRGQFF
j_call: TRBJ1-5; v_call: TRBV27; cdr3_aa: CASSAGTGGYQPQHF
j_call: TRBJ2-5; v_call: TRBV7-7; cdr3_aa: CASSRRLAGGVETQYF
j_call: TRBJ2-2; v_call: TRBV7-7; cdr3_aa: CASSLAVTSGQGNTGELFF